The 3 T cell receptor beta chains below all came from one sample that was sequenced in a study of blood T cell repertoires in COVID-19. TCRdb's copy holds only in-frame clones and misses some; the assay was immunoSEQ multiplex PCR. The repertoire holds roughly 260,000 clones, with around 90% as singletons. What was sequenced was PBMCs or T cells enriched from blood (not recorded which). Receptors originate from a woman aged 25 to 39 with acute COVID-19.

The genes are TRBV19 and TRBJ2-2; 8 positions agree with TRBD2. This CDR3 comprises 16 residues. V trimming: 3 bases; J trimming: 0 bases; junction bases outside the gene matches: 3. Germline assignment: CDR1 LNHDA and CDR2 SQIVND (reference sequence). The CDR3 is CASSIPSGPNTGELFF. For the CDR3, the DNA is TGTGCCAGTAGTATTCCTAGCGGGCCGAACACCGGGGAGCTGTTTTTT.

This clone has a handful of counts. The V gene is TRBV2, the J gene TRBJ2-5; D gene ambiguous. Trimming took off 7 bases at V and 2 bases at J, with 11 bases between the two ends. CDR1 is SNHLY, CDR2 FYNNEI, per germline. The CDR3 totals 13 residues. The DNA of the CDR3 is TGTGCCAGCATGCTGGCTCCTCAAGAGACCCAGTACTTC. Its translation: CASMLAPQETQYF.

This chain's CDR3 is CASSLAGGPASTDTQYF. DNA of the CDR3: TGTGCCAGCAGTCTAGCGGGGGGGCCGGCTTCCACAGATACGCAGTATTTT. The V gene is TRBV3-1 (or the pseudogene TRBV3-2), the J gene TRBJ2-3; TRBD2 matches at 12 bases. The CDR3 covers 17 residues. Germline assignment: CDR1 LGHDT and CDR2 YNNKEL (reference sequence). V was clipped by 6 bases and J by 2 bases; unmatched bases: 9.